Each of the 8 T cell receptor beta chains below was sequenced from the same sample in a study of cytomegalovirus exposure and HLA in healthy donors. Vbeta (60) and Jbeta (13) primers were used in the PCR. This table comes from immunoSEQ multiplex PCR, and its TCRdb copy is limited to in-frame clones, with some not included. The table shows around 70,000 clones, with 60% to 80% occurring only once. The sample consisted of PBMCs. The origin of the receptors is a man aged 25 to 45 in good health and CMV-seronegative.

The V and J genes are TRBV11-2 and TRBJ2-1; 13 bases are shared with TRBD2. This CDR3 contains 18 residues. Trimming took 1 base from V and 3 from J; bases not matched to a gene: 6. Germline CDR1 SGHAT, CDR2 FQNNGV. For the CDR3, the DNA is TGTGCCAGCAGCTTAGCCCTAGGGACTAGCGGGGACTACAATGAGCAGTTCTTC. Its translation is CASSLALGTSGDYNEQFF.

This chain joins TRBV5-4 and TRBJ2-1, with 7 bases that match TRBD1. CDR1 is SGHNT, CDR2 YYREEE, per germline (reference sequence). After removal of 2 bases from V and 6 bases from J, the junction contained 5 bases not matched to a gene. The CDR3 loop spans 14 amino acids. The CDR3: CASSFYRGGNEQFF. The CDR3 nucleotides read TGTGCCAGCAGCTTTTACAGGGGTGGCAATGAGCAGTTCTTC.

This chain links TRBV5-1 with TRBJ1-1; the D is unclear. V was clipped by 5 bases and J by 6 bases, with 17 bases between them. This CDR3 spans 14 amino acids. Germline loops: CDR1 SGHRS, CDR2 YFSETQ. The CDR3, as DNA: TGCGCCAGCAGTTCAGGACGGACTAACGCTGAAGCTTTCTTT. It translates to CASSSGRTNAEAFF. The variable domain in full, completed from reference TRBV5-1 and TRBJ1-1, reads KAGVTQTPRYLIKTRGQQVTLSCSPISGHRSVSWYQQTPGQGLQFLFEYFSETQRNKGNFPGRFSGRQFSNSRSEMNVSTLELGDSALYLCASSSGRTNAEAFFGQGTRLTVV.

By sample fraction, this clone is medium-sized. The chain combines TRBV6-1 with TRBJ1-1; 8 bases line up with TRBD1. With 6 bases clipped from V and 3 bases from J, the junction kept 6 bases outside the gene matches. Per the germline V gene, CDR1 is MNHNS and CDR2 is SASEGT. The CDR3 has 14 residues. The CDR3 bases are TGTGCCAGCAGGGACAGGGACAGCGACACTGAAGCTTTCTTT. This codes for CASRDRDSDTEAFF.

This clone was detected a few times. This chain joins TRBV6-5 and TRBJ1-4; 8 bases align to TRBD1. This CDR3 spans 16 amino acids. Trimming took 0 bases from V and 9 from J; bases not matched to a gene: 9. In germline, CDR1 is MNHEY, CDR2 SVGAGI. Here the CDR3 reads CASSYSTGAAGQKLFF. In DNA form, the CDR3 reads TGTGCCAGCAGTTACTCGACAGGGGCCGCAGGGCAAAAACTGTTTTTT.

This clone appeared a single time. The rearrangement joins TRBV7-9 to TRBJ2-3, with 9 bases lining up with TRBD2. The germline CDR1 and CDR2 sequences are SEHNR and FQNEAQ (reference sequence). The CDR3 contains 13 residues. The J segment lost 4 bases and the V segment lost 11 bases, leaving 7 bases of the junction unmatched. CDR3 sequence: CAHAGGRADTQYF. The CDR3, as DNA: TGTGCCCATGCGGGGGGGCGAGCAGATACGCAGTATTTT.

The genes are TRBV18 and TRBJ1-2, with a weak D call TRBD1 (5 bases). In germline, CDR1 is KGHSH, CDR2 LQKENI. Trimming took off 3 bases at V and 0 bases at J, with 5 bases between the two ends. The CDR3 loop spans 13 amino acids. CDR3 DNA sequence: TGTGCCAGCTCACCGGACACTAACTATGGCTACACCTTC. Translating it yields CASSPDTNYGYTF.

The J gene is TRBJ2-4, the V gene TRBV11-2; TRBD2 matches at 7 bases. This CDR3 spans 13 amino acids. The V gene end was trimmed by 10 bases and the J gene end by 2 bases; junction bases not matched to a gene: 5. CDR1 is SGHAT and CDR2 is FQNNGV in the germline V gene. CDR3 sequence reads: CATHGGTKNIQYF. The CDR3 DNA reads as TGTGCCACCCACGGGGGGACCAAAAACATTCAGTACTTC.